This T cell receptor (beta chain) was profiled in a study of beta chain features in type 1 diabetes. Study-level information: No age, gender or cell yield differences were seen between patients and healthy donors. Across the samples, some 98,000,000 sorted cells were examined in total.

The study reverse transcribed the entire isolated RNA, so it sequenced expressed TCRB transcripts. Sequencing used immunoSEQ multiplex PCR; TCRdb keeps in-frame clones, though not all of them. The repertoire includes 130,000 or so clones, about 8.7% of them detected once, and around 0.68% sits in the top ten. The CDR3 spans 10 residues. Every sorted population was more than 95% pure. The V call is TRBV21-1, the J call TRBJ2-7; whether TRBD2, the table's D call, matches the DNA was not checked. TRBV21-1 is a pseudogene segment. The TCR sequence derives from a young man in good health. The source material was central memory CD4+ T cells from blood. The DNA of the CDR3 is TGTGCCAGCAGCTCTTACGAGCAGTACTTC. It specifies CASSSYEQYF.